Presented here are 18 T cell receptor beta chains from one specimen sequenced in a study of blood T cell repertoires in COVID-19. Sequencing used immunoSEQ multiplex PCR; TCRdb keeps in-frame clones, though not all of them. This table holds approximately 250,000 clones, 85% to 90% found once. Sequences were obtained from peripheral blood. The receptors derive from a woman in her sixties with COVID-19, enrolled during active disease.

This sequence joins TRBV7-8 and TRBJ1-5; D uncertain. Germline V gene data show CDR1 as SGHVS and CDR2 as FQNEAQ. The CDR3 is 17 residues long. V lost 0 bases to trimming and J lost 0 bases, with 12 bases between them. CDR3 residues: CASSLAGGLYSNQPQHF. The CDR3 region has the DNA TGTGCCAGCAGCTTAGCGGGAGGACTGTATAGCAATCAGCCCCAGCATTTT.

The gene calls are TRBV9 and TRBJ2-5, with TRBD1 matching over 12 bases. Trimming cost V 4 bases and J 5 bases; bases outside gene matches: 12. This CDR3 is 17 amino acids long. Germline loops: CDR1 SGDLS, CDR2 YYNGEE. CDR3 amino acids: CASSPLTGTGGFETQYF. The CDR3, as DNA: TGTGCCAGCAGCCCCCTCACCGGGACAGGGGGCTTCGAGACCCAGTACTTC.

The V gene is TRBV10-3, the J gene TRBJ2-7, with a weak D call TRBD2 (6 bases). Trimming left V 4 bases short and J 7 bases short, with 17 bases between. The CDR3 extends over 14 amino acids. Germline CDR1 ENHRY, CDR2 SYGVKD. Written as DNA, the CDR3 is TGTGCCATCAGTGGGACTACGGATCTGGTAGAGCAGTACTTC. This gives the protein CAISGTTDLVEQYF.

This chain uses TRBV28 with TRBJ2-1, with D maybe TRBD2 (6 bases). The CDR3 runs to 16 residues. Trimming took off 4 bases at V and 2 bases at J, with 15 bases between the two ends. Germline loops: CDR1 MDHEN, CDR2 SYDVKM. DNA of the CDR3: TGTGCCAGCAGTTCCCAGGCTAGCGCTCCCTACAATGAGCAGTTCTTC. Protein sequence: CASSSQASAPYNEQFF. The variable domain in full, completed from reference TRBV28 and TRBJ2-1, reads DVKVTQSSRYLVKRTGEKVFLECVQDMDHENMFWYRQDPGLGLRLIYFSYDVKMKEKGDIPEGYSVSREKKERFSLILESASTNQTSMYLCASSSQASAPYNEQFFGPGTRLTVL.

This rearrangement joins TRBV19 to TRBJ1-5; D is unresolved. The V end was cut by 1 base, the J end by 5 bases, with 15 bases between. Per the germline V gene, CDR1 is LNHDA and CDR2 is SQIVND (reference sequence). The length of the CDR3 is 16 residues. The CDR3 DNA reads TGTGCCAGTAGTATAGTCACTGGGAGAAGGCATCAGCCCCAGCATTTT. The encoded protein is CASSIVTGRRHQPQHF.

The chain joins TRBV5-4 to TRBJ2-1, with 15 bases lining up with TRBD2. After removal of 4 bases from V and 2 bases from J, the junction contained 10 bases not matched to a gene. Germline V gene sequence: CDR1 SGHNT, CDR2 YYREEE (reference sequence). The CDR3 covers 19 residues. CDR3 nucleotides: TGTGCCAGCAGCGCCTCCCGAGGACTAGCGGGAGGGGCCTACAATGAGCAGTTCTTC. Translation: CASSASRGLAGGAYNEQFF.

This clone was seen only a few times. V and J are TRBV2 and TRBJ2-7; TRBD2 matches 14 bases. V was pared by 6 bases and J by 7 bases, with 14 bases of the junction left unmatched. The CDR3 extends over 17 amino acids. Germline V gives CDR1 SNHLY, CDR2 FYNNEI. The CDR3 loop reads CASRDRPGLAGAGEQYF. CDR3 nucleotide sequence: TGTGCCAGCAGGGACCGACCGGGACTAGCGGGAGCAGGGGAGCAGTACTTC.

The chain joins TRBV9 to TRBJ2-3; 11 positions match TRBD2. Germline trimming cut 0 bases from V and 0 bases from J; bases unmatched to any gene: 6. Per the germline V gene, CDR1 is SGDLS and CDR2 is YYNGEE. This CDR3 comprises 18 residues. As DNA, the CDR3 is TGTGCCAGCAGCGTAGCTTTTCGGACTAGCGGGAGCACAGATACGCAGTATTTT. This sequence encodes CASSVAFRTSGSTDTQYF.

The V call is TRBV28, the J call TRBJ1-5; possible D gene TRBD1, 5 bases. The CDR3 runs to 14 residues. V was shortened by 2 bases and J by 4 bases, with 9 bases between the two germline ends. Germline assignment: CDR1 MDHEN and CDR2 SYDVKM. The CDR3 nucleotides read TGTGCCAGCAGTTTAGGGGCGCAGAATCAGCCCCAGCATTTT. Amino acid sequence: CASSLGAQNQPQHF.

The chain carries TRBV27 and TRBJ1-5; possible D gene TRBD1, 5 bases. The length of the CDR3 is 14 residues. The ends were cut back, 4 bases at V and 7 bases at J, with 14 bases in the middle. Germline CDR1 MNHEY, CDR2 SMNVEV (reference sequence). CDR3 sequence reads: CASSYRDSGQPQHF. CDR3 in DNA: TGTGCCAGCAGTTACCGGGACTCGGGGCAGCCCCAGCATTTT.

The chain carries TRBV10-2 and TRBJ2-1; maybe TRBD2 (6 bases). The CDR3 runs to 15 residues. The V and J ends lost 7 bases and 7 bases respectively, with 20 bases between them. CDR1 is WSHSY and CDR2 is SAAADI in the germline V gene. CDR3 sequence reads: CASNPSGFARNEQFF. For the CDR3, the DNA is TGCGCCAGCAACCCCAGCGGGTTCGCCCGGAATGAGCAGTTCTTC.

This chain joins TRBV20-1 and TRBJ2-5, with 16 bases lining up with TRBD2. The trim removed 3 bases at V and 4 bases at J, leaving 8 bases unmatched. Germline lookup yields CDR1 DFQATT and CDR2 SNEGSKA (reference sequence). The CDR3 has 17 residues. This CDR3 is CSASGTSGRAGGETQYF. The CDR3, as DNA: TGCAGTGCTAGTGGGACTAGCGGGAGGGCGGGGGGAGAGACCCAGTACTTC.

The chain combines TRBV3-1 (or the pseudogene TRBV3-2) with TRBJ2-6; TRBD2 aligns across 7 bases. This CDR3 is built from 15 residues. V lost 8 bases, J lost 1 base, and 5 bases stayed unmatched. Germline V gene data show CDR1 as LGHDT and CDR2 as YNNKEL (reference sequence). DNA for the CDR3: TGTGCCAGCGGGTCCGGGGGGTCTGGGGCCAACGTCCTGACTTTC. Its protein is CASGSGGSGANVLTF.

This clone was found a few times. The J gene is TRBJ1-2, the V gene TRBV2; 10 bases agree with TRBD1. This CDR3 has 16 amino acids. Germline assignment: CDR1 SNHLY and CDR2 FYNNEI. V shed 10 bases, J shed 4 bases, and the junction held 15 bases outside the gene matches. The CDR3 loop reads CAIPIFDRGHGYGYTF. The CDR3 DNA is TGTGCCATCCCGATCTTCGACAGGGGGCATGGCTATGGCTACACCTTC.

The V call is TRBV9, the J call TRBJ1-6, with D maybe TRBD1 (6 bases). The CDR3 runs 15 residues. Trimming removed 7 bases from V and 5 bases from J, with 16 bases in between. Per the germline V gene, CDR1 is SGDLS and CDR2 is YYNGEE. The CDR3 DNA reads TGTGCCAGCGCGTTTTCGGACAGTAATAATTCACCCCTCCACTTT. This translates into CASAFSDSNNSPLHF.

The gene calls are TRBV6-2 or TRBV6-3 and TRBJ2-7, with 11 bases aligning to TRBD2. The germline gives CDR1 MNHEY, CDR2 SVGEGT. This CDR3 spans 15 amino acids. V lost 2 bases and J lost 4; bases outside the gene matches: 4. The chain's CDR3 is CASSYGLAGGYEQYF. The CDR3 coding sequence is TGTGCCAGCAGTTACGGTCTAGCGGGAGGTTACGAGCAGTACTTC.

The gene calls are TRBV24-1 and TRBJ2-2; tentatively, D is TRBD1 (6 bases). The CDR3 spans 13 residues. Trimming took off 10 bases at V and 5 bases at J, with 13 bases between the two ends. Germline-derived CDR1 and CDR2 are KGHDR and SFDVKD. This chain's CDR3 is CATQGMGTGELFF. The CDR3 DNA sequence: TGTGCCACGCAGGGGATGGGGACCGGGGAGCTGTTTTTT.

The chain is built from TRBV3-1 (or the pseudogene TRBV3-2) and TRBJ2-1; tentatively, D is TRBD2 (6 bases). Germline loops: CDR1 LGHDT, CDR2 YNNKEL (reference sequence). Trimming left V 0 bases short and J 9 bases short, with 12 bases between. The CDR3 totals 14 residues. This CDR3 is CASSQDRLEGEQFF. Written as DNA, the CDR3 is TGTGCCAGCAGCCAAGACAGACTAGAGGGTGAGCAGTTCTTC.